Presented here are 30 T cell receptor beta chains from one specimen sequenced in a study of CD8+CD57+ T cells in acquired aplastic anemia (dated by TCRdb to about 2018). This sample was sequenced with an Illumina HiSeq 2000. TCR beta VDJ combination and CDR3 sequence profiling used genomic DNA as the template. The raw public data were reprocessed by TCRdb itself: fastp quality trimming at Q25, MiXCR clonotype calling, in-frame beta chains only. Merged by CDR3 protein, the rows form single entries marked with the most common genes and DNA. The sample contains some 200,000 distinct CDR3 sequences, approximately 60% of them found a single time. The ten biggest clones cover about 60% of the sample. Expansion of CD8+CD57+ cells had been shown by flow cytometry in the patients chosen for sequencing. The sequencing input was sorted CD4+, CD8+, or CD8+CD57+ T cells (not recorded which) from PBMCs. These receptors originate from a human donor with aplastic anemia.

This rearrangement joins TRBV6-5 to TRBJ1-2; TRBD1 matches 9 bases. The CDR3 consists of 14 residues. V dropped 6 bases and J dropped 4; count of bases not matched to a gene: 6. Germline-derived CDR1 and CDR2 are MNHEY and SVGAGI. The CDR3 bases are TGTGCCAGCAGCCAACAGGGGGCTGTCTATGGCTACACCTTC. This gives the protein CASSQQGAVYGYTF.

The chain is built from TRBV7-2 and TRBJ2-1; no firm D call. The ends were cut back, 0 bases at V and 6 bases at J, with 6 bases in the middle. CDR1 and CDR2 from the germline V gene are SGHTA and FQGNSA. This CDR3 is built from 13 residues. This chain's CDR3 is CASSLAPSNEQFF. The CDR3 bases are TGTGCCAGCAGCTTAGCGCCCAGCAATGAGCAGTTCTTC. Drawing the rest from reference TRBV7-2 and TRBJ2-1, the complete variable domain is GAGVSQSPSNKVTEKGKDVELRCDPISGHTALYWYRQSLGQGLEFLIYFQGNSAPDKSGLPSDRFSAERTGGSVSTLTIQRTQQEDSAVYLCASSLAPSNEQFFGPGTRLTVL.

Concerning this clonotype itself: Germline and junction disagree at one end, which may indicate a read error. This chain uses TRBV20-1 with TRBJ2-7; weak D call: TRBD1 (6 bases). This CDR3 region has 12 residues. Germline lookup yields CDR1 DFQATT and CDR2 SNEGSKA (reference sequence). The CDR3 loop reads CSATRGDLVENF. In DNA form, the CDR3 reads TGCAGTGCTACCAGGGGCGACCTGGTGGAGAACTTC.

This chain uses TRBV7-3 with TRBJ2-3; no definite D call. Germline CDR1 is SGHTA and CDR2 is FQGTGA. CDR3 length equals 17 residues. Deletions cut 5 bases from V and 0 bases from J, with 18 bases between. CDR3 nucleotides: TGTGCCAGCAGCCCTAAAATGGCGAATCCTAGCACAGATACGCAGTATTTT. Translated, it gives CASSPKMANPSTDTQYF.

A single count supports this clonotype. The genes are TRBV7-3 and TRBJ1-1; no firm D call. The CDR3 is made up of 15 amino acids. Germline V gives CDR1 SGHTA, CDR2 FQGTGA. The germline V and J ends were trimmed by 6 bases and 5 bases, with 19 bases remaining between them. The CDR3 nucleotides are TGTGCCAGCAGTTTAGGCTCCAAGGGAAGTACTGAAGCTTTCTTT. This translates into CASSLGSKGSTEAFF. Drawing the rest from reference TRBV7-3 and TRBJ1-1, the complete variable domain is GAGVSQTPSNKVTEKGKYVELRCDPISGHTALYWYRQSLGQGPEFLIYFQGTGAADDSGLPNDRFFAVRPEGSVSTLKIQRTERGDSAVYLCASSLGSKGSTEAFFGQGTRLTVV.

This clonotype was picked up a small number of times. This chain links TRBV7-2 with TRBJ1-2; D is possibly TRBD1 (6 bases). V was pared by 5 bases and J by 2 bases, with 9 bases between. The CDR3 sequence is 13 residues long. CDR1 and CDR2 from the germline V gene are SGHTA and FQGNSA. The CDR3 loop is CASSQDRNYGYTF. As DNA, the CDR3 is TGTGCCAGCAGCCAAGACAGGAACTATGGCTACACCTTC.

The gene calls are TRBV7-9 and TRBJ2-7; D is unresolved. V was clipped by 1 base and J by 6 bases, with 7 bases between them. Germline V gives CDR1 SEHNR, CDR2 FQNEAQ (reference sequence). The CDR3 length is 12 residues. The chain's CDR3 is CASSLEAGEQYF. DNA for the CDR3: TGTGCCAGCAGCTTAGAAGCTGGCGAGCAGTACTTC. The full variable domain, in which reference TRBV7-9 and TRBJ2-7 provide the parts outside the CDR3, is DTGVSQNPRHKITKRGQNVTFRCDPISEHNRLYWYRQTLGQGPEFLTYFQNEAQLEKSRLLSDRFSAERPKGSFSTLEIQRTEQGDSAMYLCASSLEAGEQYFGPGTRLTVT.

The rearrangement joins TRBV7-9 to TRBJ2-1; D is uncertain. Trimming left V 5 bases short and J 10 bases short, with 12 bases between. CDR3 length equals 12 residues. CDR1 is SEHNR and CDR2 is FQNEAQ in the germline V gene (reference sequence). CDR3 in amino acids: CASSLTVEEQFF. The CDR3 nucleotides read TGTGCCAGCAGCCTTACGGTCGAAGAGCAGTTCTTC. Combining the CDR3 with reference TRBV7-9 and TRBJ2-1 gives the whole variable domain DTGVSQNPRHKITKRGQNVTFRCDPISEHNRLYWYRQTLGQGPEFLTYFQNEAQLEKSRLLSDRFSAERPKGSFSTLEIQRTEQGDSAMYLCASSLTVEEQFFGPGTRLTVL.

This clonotype was counted a single time. The rearrangement joins TRBV10-3 to TRBJ1-2; 7 positions match TRBD1. J lost 4 bases, V lost 10 bases, and 9 bases had no gene match. The CDR3 length is 13 residues. Germline V gene sequence: CDR1 ENHRY, CDR2 SYGVKD. CDR3: CATSTGWGYGYTF. The CDR3 nucleotides are TGTGCCACCTCGACAGGGTGGGGCTATGGCTACACCTTC.

This clonotype was observed at least ten times. This sequence joins TRBV29-1 and TRBJ1-2; D gene uncertain. V dropped 4 bases and J dropped 8 bases, with 14 bases sitting between them. CDR3 size: 12 residues. CDR1 and CDR2 (germline): SQVTM, ANQGSEA. This CDR3 is CSVAVGILGYTF. The CDR3 DNA reads as TGCAGCGTTGCGGTGGGGATCTTGGGCTACACCTTC.

This rearrangement joins TRBV19 to TRBJ2-1, with D unresolved. V lost 5 bases and J lost 8, with 16 bases in between. Germline CDR1 reads LNHDA; CDR2 reads SQIVND (reference sequence). CDR3 length: 14 residues. The CDR3 protein is CASSPSGRVHEQFF. The CDR3 region has the DNA TGTGCCAGTAGTCCCAGTGGTCGGGTTCATGAGCAGTTCTTC.

This rearrangement joins TRBV25-1 to TRBJ1-1; 7 positions match TRBD1. The germline CDR1 and CDR2 sequences are MGHDK and SYGVNS. V dropped 3 bases and J dropped 5; count of bases not matched to a gene: 9. This CDR3 has 15 residues. Here the CDR3 reads CASSDIFGGQTEAFF. CDR3 nucleotides: TGTGCCAGCAGTGATATTTTTGGGGGACAGACTGAAGCTTTCTTT.

The J gene is TRBJ2-7, the V gene TRBV15; 14 positions agree with TRBD2. The CDR3 is made up of 15 amino acids. V lost 5 bases and J lost 7; bases outside the gene matches: 7. Germline assignment: CDR1 LNHNV and CDR2 YYDKDF (reference sequence). The CDR3 nucleotides are TGTGCCACCAGCCTACCGGGACTAGCGGGAGCAGAGCAGTACTTC. It encodes CATSLPGLAGAEQYF. Complete variable domain (other parts from reference TRBV15 and TRBJ2-7): DAMVIQNPRYQVTQFGKPVTLSCSQTLNHNVMYWYQQKSSQAPKLLFHYYDKDFNNEADTPDNFQSRRPNTSFCFLDIRSPGLGDTAMYLCATSLPGLAGAEQYFGPGTRLTVT.

The gene calls are TRBV4-3 and TRBJ2-3, with D perhaps TRBD2 (7 bases). Germline CDR1 reads LGHNA; CDR2 reads YSLEER. The CDR3 contains 16 residues. The V and J ends lost 0 bases and 2 bases respectively, with 12 bases between them. In nucleotides, the CDR3 is TGCGCCAGCAGCCAAGATGGGCGGGGGCTCACAGATACGCAGTATTTT. This gives the protein CASSQDGRGLTDTQYF.

V usage is TRBV5-5 and J usage is TRBJ1-5, with 7 positions matching TRBD1. With 4 bases clipped from V and 11 bases from J, the junction kept 9 bases outside the gene matches. CDR3 size: 13 residues. Germline loops: CDR1 SGHKS, CDR2 YYEKEE (reference sequence). The CDR3 DNA reads TGTGCCAGCAGCCCTGACAGGGAAGAGACCCAGCATTTT. It is translated as CASSPDREETQHF.

The gene calls are TRBV4-1 and TRBJ1-2, with no clear D. The CDR3 sequence is 14 residues long. The V and J ends lost 1 base and 5 bases respectively, with 11 bases between them. In germline, CDR1 is MGHRA, CDR2 YSYEKL. CDR3 DNA sequence: TGCGCCAGCAGCCAAGTACTCGCAAATTATGGCTACACCTTC. Protein: CASSQVLANYGYTF.

As to this clonotype: The CDR3 does not end in the conserved phenylalanine or tryptophan, so this is likely a read error. The chain joins TRBV10-3 to TRBJ2-7, with TRBD1 matching 8 bases. The CDR3 is 13 amino acids. From germline, CDR1 is ENHRY and CDR2 SYGVKD. The ends lost 6 bases at V and 7 bases at J; junction bases unmatched: 8. CDR3 in amino acids: CAISSDRAGEQYS. The CDR3 region has the DNA TGTGCCATCAGCTCGGACAGGGCGGGTGAGCAGTACTCC.

The genes are TRBV7-9 and TRBJ1-2; D is possibly TRBD1 (6 bases). Germline assignment: CDR1 SEHNR and CDR2 FQNEAQ (reference sequence). This CDR3 contains 14 residues. Trimming took off 10 bases at V and 5 bases at J, with 20 bases between the two ends. CDR3 sequence (DNA): TGTGCCACCTCCCCGAAACCCAGGGGTTATGGCTACACCTTC. It specifies CATSPKPRGYGYTF.

V and J are TRBV7-9 and TRBJ1-2; D is undetermined. Germline V gene sequence: CDR1 SEHNR, CDR2 FQNEAQ (reference sequence). The V end lost 5 bases, the J end lost 2 bases, and 12 bases lay between the germline ends. The CDR3 is made up of 14 amino acids. As DNA, the CDR3 is TGTGCCAGCAGCCTCCGGGGAGGAAACTATGGCTACACCTTC. As protein: CASSLRGGNYGYTF.

This clonotype has only one observation. The chain links TRBV20-1 to TRBJ2-1; possibly TRBD1 or TRBD2 for D (5 bases each). This CDR3 has 15 amino acids. Deletions cut 6 bases from V and 5 bases from J, with 20 bases between. Germline V gene data show CDR1 as DFQATT and CDR2 as SNEGSKA (reference sequence). CDR3 sequence reads: CSAHGLGVLNNEQFF. CDR3 bases: TGCAGTGCCCACGGACTGGGGGTTTTGAACAATGAGCAGTTCTTC.

In this sample, this clonotype turned up once. As DNA, the CDR3 is TGTGCCAGCAGCTTAGTAGATTTGTCGGGCTACACCTTC. As protein: CASSLVDLSGYTF. The chain uses TRBV7-8 and TRBJ1-2; D gene ambiguous. V lost 1 base, J lost 8 bases, and 11 bases lay in between. Germline assignment: CDR1 SGHVS and CDR2 FQNEAQ. The CDR3 has 13 amino acids.

The chain employs TRBV4-1 and TRBJ2-5; TRBD2 is a possible D gene (5 bases). In germline, CDR1 is MGHRA, CDR2 YSYEKL. The CDR3 is 12 amino acids. V was trimmed by 5 bases and J by 9 bases, leaving 13 bases between them. The CDR3 coding sequence is TGCGCCAGCAGCGATGAGGTGGAGGCCCAGTACTTC. Translation: CASSDEVEAQYF.

The genes are TRBV7-2 and TRBJ2-5, with D possibly called TRBD1 or TRBD2 (5 bases each). The CDR3 is made up of 15 amino acids. Germline V gene data show CDR1 as SGHTA and CDR2 as FQGNSA. The V gene lost 5 bases and the J gene lost 2 bases, with 15 bases spanning the gap. Here the CDR3 reads CASSPYGTQQETQYF. The CDR3 coding sequence is TGTGCCAGCAGCCCCTACGGGACCCAACAAGAGACCCAGTACTTC.

The V call is TRBV6-1, the J call TRBJ2-7; TRBD1 matches at 8 bases. Trimming cost V 10 bases and J 1 base; bases outside gene matches: 6. The CDR3 is 13 residues long. Germline V gives CDR1 MNHNS, CDR2 SASEGT. For the CDR3, the DNA is TGTGCCACAAGACAGGGGTCATCCTACGAGCAGTACTTC. The encoded protein is CATRQGSSYEQYF.

The V call is TRBV29-1, the J call TRBJ1-1; 8 bases match TRBD1. The CDR3 has 14 residues. Germline V gene sequence: CDR1 SQVTM, CDR2 ANQGSEA. J lost 0 bases, V lost 6 bases, and 6 bases had no gene match. Written as DNA, the CDR3 is TGCAGCGTCCGACAGGGGCGGTTGAACACTGAAGCTTTCTTT. It codes for CSVRQGRLNTEAFF.

This chain joins TRBV20-1 and TRBJ2-1, with TRBD2 identical over 10 bases. Germline loops: CDR1 DFQATT, CDR2 SNEGSKA (reference sequence). The junction had 8 bases not matched to a gene; V was cut back by 5 bases and J by 13 bases. This CDR3 has 12 amino acids. CDR3 protein: CSAWGTSAEQFF. CDR3 in DNA: TGCAGTGCTTGGGGGACTAGCGCGGAACAGTTCTTC.

The V call is TRBV10-2, the J call TRBJ1-4; no reliable D call. Germline V gene sequence: CDR1 WSHSY, CDR2 SAAADI. The CDR3 loop spans 13 amino acids. V lost 6 bases and J lost 5, with 10 bases in between. CDR3 sequence: CASRWSKNEKLFF. CDR3 bases: TGCGCCAGCAGGTGGAGTAAGAATGAAAAACTGTTTTTT.

The CDR3: CSVELGVGGQYF. CDR3 in DNA: TGCAGCGTTGAGTTGGGAGTGGGGGGGCAGTACTTC. This chain uses TRBV29-1 with TRBJ2-7; TRBD2 might be the D (6 bases). This CDR3 is built from 12 residues. V lost 3 bases to trimming and J lost 9 bases, with 15 bases between them. Germline CDR1 reads SQVTM; CDR2 reads ANQGSEA.

This clonotype was recorded a few times. The CDR3 bases are TGCAGTGCTAGTCGGAACGAAAACTACGAGCAGTACTTC. It codes for CSASRNENYEQYF. The chain carries TRBV20-1 and TRBJ2-7; D gene uncertain. This CDR3 comprises 13 residues. The V end was cut by 3 bases, the J end by 3 bases, with 12 bases between. Germline values: CDR1 DFQATT, CDR2 SNEGSKA (reference sequence).

On this clonotype: The junction does not match germline at one end; this may be a read error. The rearrangement uses TRBV10-3 and TRBJ1-2, with D possibly matching TRBD1 (5 bases). Germline V CDR1 and CDR2: ENHRY, SYGVKD. The CDR3 consists of 16 residues. DNA of the CDR3: TGTGCCAGCAGTCCACTTGGGACTCCCACCCACGATGGCTACACCTTC. Protein product: CASSPLGTPTHDGYTF.